This TCR beta chain emerged from a study of vaccination and CD4 T cells after COVID-19. For the study at large: Ranging from 14 to 241, the interval between dose two and post-vaccine sampling had a median of approximately 67 days. The authors exposed cells to overlapping spike peptides derived from SARS-CoV-2, HCoV-NL63, HCoV-OC43 and HCoV-229E.

The treatment denotes: approximately 9-day PBMC culture with coronavirus spike peptide pools or control peptides (ViraFEST assay). This clonotype occurred once. Antigen unknown. Scientists ran DNA taken from cultured CD4+ T cells through the Oncomine TCR Beta short-read assay for sequencing. Researchers extracted genomic DNA from CD4+ T cells that had been cultured. TCRdb passed the PCR reads through MiXCR, listing each CDR3 protein once. Of 20,000 to 25,000 distinct CDR3 sequences listed, about 51% are singletons. This CDR3 contains 14 residues. In germline, CDR1 is SGHTA, CDR2 FQGNSA. V lost 3 bases to trimming and J lost 4 bases, with 12 bases between them.

This receptor was taken from a human donor who had recovered from COVID-19. This chain connects TRBV7-2 to TRBJ2-5; possible D gene TRBD1, 6 bases. What was sequenced was CD4+ T cells from blood, cultured in vitro. DNA for the CDR3: TGTGCCAGCAGCTTGTGGCAGGGGCGAGAGACCCAGTACTTC. This gives the protein CASSLWQGRETQYF.